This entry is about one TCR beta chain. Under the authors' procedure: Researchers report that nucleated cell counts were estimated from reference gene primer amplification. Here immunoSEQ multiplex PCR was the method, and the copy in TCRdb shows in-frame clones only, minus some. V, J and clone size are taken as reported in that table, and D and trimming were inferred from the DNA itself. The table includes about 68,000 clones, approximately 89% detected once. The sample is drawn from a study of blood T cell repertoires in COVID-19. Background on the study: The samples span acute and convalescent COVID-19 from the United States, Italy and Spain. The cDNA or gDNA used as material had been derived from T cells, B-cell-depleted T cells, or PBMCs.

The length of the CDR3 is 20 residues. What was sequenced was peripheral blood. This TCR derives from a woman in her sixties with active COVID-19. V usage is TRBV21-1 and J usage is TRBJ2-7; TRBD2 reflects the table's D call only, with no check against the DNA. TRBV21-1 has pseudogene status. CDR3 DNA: TGTGCCAGCAGTAAAACGACTCCGTTTTCAGCGTACAAATCCTCCTACGAGCAGTACTTC. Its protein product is CASSKTTPFSAYKSSYEQYF.